A single sample is the source of the 10 T cell receptor beta chains below, sequenced in a study of blood T cell repertoires in COVID-19. Data came from immunoSEQ multiplex PCR; TCRdb stores just in-frame clones and leaves some out. The data hold some 200,000 clones, with approximately 84% observed a single time. Input material: peripheral blood. Receptor source: an elderly man with acute or convalescent COVID-19.

The rearrangement uses TRBV5-1 and TRBJ2-1; 9 bases fit TRBD2. This CDR3 spans 15 amino acids. J lost 8 bases, V lost 0 bases, and 6 bases had no gene match. Germline loops: CDR1 SGHRS, CDR2 YFSETQ. DNA of the CDR3: TGCGCCAGCAGCTTGGTGGCGGGAGGGCTTGATGAGCAGTTCTTC. Amino acids: CASSLVAGGLDEQFF.

The genes are TRBV10-3 and TRBJ1-4; tentatively, D is TRBD1 (6 bases). CDR1 and CDR2 from the germline V gene are ENHRY and SYGVKD. CDR3 size: 13 residues. Between the trimmed V and J ends, which lost 9 bases and 0 bases, there was a span of 8 bases. The CDR3 bases are TGTGCCATTACAGGGTCAACTAATGAAAAACTGTTTTTT. It specifies CAITGSTNEKLFF.

The sample holds a few counts of this clone. The genes are TRBV23-1 and TRBJ2-7, with 10 nucleotides matching TRBD1. TRBV23-1 is classed as an ORF, of uncertain function. The J segment lost 3 bases and the V segment lost 2 bases, leaving 10 bases of the junction unmatched. The CDR3 has 17 amino acids. The CDR3 DNA reads as TGCGCCAGCAGTCAACGCACCGGGACAGGGGCCTTCTACGAGCAGTACGTC. This codes for CASSQRTGTGAFYEQYV.

This chain uses TRBV19 with TRBJ2-7; the D is unclear. Trimming shortened V by 5 bases and J by 0 bases, and 11 bases separated the two germline ends. CDR1 LNHDA and CDR2 SQIVND come from the germline V gene (reference sequence). The CDR3 totals 14 residues. CDR3 in DNA: TGTGCCAGTAGTTCCCAAACAAGCTCCTACGAGCAGTACTTC. As protein: CASSSQTSSYEQYF.

The chain employs TRBV2 and TRBJ2-5; D is possibly TRBD2 (6 bases). Germline lookup yields CDR1 SNHLY and CDR2 FYNNEI. The V end was cut by 1 base, the J end by 5 bases, with 14 bases between. CDR3 size: 15 residues. This chain's CDR3 is CASSEGRGTFETQYF. Written as DNA, the CDR3 is TGTGCCAGCAGTGAAGGACGGGGGACCTTTGAGACCCAGTACTTC.

With respect to this clone: Other DNA variants within this sample encode the same CDR3. CDR3 DNA: TGCGCCAGCAGCTTGGTCCAGGGAGGAGGGACTGAAGCTTTCTTT. It is translated as CASSLVQGGGTEAFF. The rearrangement links TRBV5-1 to TRBJ1-1; tentative D call: TRBD1 (5 bases). With 0 bases removed from V and 5 bases from J, the gap between germline ends came to 14 bases. Germline assignment: CDR1 SGHRS and CDR2 YFSETQ. The CDR3 extends over 15 amino acids. Full variable domain (missing parts from reference TRBV5-1 and TRBJ1-1): KAGVTQTPRYLIKTRGQQVTLSCSPISGHRSVSWYQQTPGQGLQFLFEYFSETQRNKGNFPGRFSGRQFSNSRSEMNVSTLELGDSALYLCASSLVQGGGTEAFFGQGTRLTVV.

V usage is TRBV2 and J usage is TRBJ2-1; no clear D gene. Germline assignment: CDR1 SNHLY and CDR2 FYNNEI. The CDR3 consists of 13 residues. Trimming shortened V by 6 bases and J by 0 bases, and 6 bases separated the two germline ends. The CDR3 sequence: CASRRDSYNEQFF. In DNA form, the CDR3 reads TGTGCCAGCAGGAGAGACTCCTACAATGAGCAGTTCTTC.

The gene calls are TRBV19 and TRBJ2-3, with TRBD2 matching 8 bases. This CDR3 region has 15 residues. CDR1 LNHDA and CDR2 SQIVND come from the germline V gene (reference sequence). V lost 4 bases, J lost 4 bases, and 7 bases stayed unmatched. The CDR3 DNA is TGTGCCAGTAGTAGTCTCAGCGGGAGCGCAGATACGCAGTATTTT. This translates into CASSSLSGSADTQYF.

The V call is TRBV6-2 or TRBV6-3, the J call TRBJ2-7, with D possibly TRBD1 on 6 matching bases. V lost 2 bases and J 2 bases, leaving 10 bases between the germline ends. This CDR3 is 14 amino acids long. Germline CDR1 and CDR2: MNHEY and SVGEGT. The CDR3 DNA follows: TGTGCCAGCAGTTACGCTCAGGGGACCTACGAGCAGTACGTC. It codes for CASSYAQGTYEQYV.

The rearrangement links TRBV6-5 to TRBJ2-7; 10 nucleotides align to TRBD1. Per the germline V gene, CDR1 is MNHEY and CDR2 is SVGAGI. V was pared by 6 bases and J by 6 bases, with 5 bases of the junction left unmatched. The CDR3 is 13 residues long. In nucleotides, the CDR3 is TGTGCCAGCAGAGGGGACAGGGGTTTCGAGCAGTACGTC. Protein product: CASRGDRGFEQYV.